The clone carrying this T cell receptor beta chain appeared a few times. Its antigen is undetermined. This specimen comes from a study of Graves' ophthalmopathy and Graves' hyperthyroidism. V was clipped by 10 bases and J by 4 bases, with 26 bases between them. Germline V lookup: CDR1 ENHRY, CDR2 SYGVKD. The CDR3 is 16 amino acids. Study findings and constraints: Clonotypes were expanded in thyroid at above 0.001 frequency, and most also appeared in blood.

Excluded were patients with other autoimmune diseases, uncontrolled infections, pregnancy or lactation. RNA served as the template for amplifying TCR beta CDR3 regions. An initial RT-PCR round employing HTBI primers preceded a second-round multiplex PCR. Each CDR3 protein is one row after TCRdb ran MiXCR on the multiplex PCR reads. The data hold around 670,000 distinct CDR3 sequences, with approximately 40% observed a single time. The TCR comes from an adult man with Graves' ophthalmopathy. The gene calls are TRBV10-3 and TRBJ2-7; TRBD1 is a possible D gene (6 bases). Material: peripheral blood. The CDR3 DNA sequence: TGTGCCAGCACCCAGTTCTGGGACATCCGACCGTACGAGCAGTACTTC. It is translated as CASTQFWDIRPYEQYF.